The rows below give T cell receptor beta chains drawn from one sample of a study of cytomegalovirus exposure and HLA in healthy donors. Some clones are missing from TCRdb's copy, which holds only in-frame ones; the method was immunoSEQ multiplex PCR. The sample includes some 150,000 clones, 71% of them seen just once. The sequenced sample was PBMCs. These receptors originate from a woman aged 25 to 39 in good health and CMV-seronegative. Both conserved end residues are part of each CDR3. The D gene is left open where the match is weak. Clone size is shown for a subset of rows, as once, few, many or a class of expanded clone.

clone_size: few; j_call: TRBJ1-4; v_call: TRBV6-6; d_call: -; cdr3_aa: CASTVQAEDEKLFF; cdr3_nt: TGTGCCAGCACTGTCCAGGCTGAAGATGAAAAACTGTTTTTT
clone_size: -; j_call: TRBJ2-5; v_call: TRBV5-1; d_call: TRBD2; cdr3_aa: CASSWNRGGEETQYF; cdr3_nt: TGCGCCAGCAGCTGGAATCGGGGGGGTGAAGAGACCCAGTACTTC
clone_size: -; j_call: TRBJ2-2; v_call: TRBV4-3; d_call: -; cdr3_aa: CASSQDNMRSGELFF; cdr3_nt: TGCGCCAGCAGCCAAGATAATATGCGTTCCGGGGAGCTGTTTTTT
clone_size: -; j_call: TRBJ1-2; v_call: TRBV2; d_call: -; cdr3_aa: CASSWTEGDGYTF; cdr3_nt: TGTGCCAGCAGTTGGACAGAAGGCGATGGCTACACCTTC
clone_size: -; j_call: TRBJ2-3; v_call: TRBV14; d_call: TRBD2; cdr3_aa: CASSQGPMERELDGDTQYF; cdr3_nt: TGTGCCAGCAGCCAAGGACCCATGGAGCGGGAGTTAGATGGGGATACGCAGTATTTT
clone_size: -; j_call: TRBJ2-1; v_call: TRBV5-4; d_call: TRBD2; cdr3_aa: CASSLESGRYNEQFF; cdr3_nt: TGTGCCAGCAGCTTGGAAAGCGGGAGATACAATGAGCAGTTCTTC
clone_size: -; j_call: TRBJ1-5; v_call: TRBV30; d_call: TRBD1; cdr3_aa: CAWSVQGYQPQHF; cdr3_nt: TGTGCCTGGAGTGTACAGGGGTATCAGCCCCAGCATTTT
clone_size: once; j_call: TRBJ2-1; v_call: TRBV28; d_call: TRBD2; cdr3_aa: CASSPTSGRAESYNEQFF; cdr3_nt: TGTGCCAGCAGTCCCACTAGCGGGAGGGCCGAATCCTACAATGAGCAGTTCTTC
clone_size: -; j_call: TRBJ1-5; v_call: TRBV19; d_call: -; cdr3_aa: CASSIVQFGQPQHF; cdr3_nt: TGTGCCAGTAGTATAGTACAGTTCGGTCAGCCCCAGCATTTT
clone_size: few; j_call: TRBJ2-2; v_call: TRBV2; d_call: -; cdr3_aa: CASSEATRGKLFF; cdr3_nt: TGTGCCAGCAGTGAAGCTACTAGAGGGAAGCTGTTTTTT
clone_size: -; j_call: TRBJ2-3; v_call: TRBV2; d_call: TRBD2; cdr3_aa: CASSELAGSGTDTQYF; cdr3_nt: TGTGCCAGCAGTGAACTAGCGGGGTCTGGAACAGATACGCAGTATTTT
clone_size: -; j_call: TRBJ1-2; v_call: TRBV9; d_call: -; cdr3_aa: CASSVVKDGGEGDYGYTF; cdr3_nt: TGTGCCAGCAGCGTAGTAAAGGATGGGGGGGAAGGGGACTATGGCTACACCTTC
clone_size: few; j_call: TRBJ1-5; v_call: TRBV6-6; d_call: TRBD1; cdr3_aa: CASSWDRGQPQHF; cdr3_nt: TGTGCCAGCAGTTGGGACAGGGGACAGCCCCAGCATTTT
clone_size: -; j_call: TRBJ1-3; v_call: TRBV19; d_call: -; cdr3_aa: CASSPGTPTGNTIYF; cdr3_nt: TGTGCCAGTAGCCCCGGGACACCAACCGGAAACACCATATATTTT
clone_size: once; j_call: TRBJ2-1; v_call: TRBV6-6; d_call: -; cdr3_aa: CASSYTRVYEQFF; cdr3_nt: TGTGCCAGCAGTTACACCAGGGTCTATGAGCAGTTCTTC
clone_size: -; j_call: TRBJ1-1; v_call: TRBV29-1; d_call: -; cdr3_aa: CSVDGGSRARAEAFF; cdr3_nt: TGCAGCGTAGACGGGGGGAGCCGGGCGAGGGCTGAAGCTTTCTTT
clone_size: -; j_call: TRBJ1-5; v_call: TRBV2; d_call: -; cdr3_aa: CASSETGRGQPQHF; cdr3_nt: TGTGCCAGCAGTGAGACAGGAAGGGGTCAGCCCCAGCATTTT
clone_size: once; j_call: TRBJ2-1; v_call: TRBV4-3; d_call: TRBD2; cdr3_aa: CASSQERTSGEQFF; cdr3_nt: TGCGCCAGCAGCCAAGAAAGGACTAGCGGGGAGCAGTTCTTC
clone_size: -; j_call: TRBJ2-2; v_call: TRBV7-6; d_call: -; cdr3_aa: CASSSSGAPLGELFF; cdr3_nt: TGTGCCAGCAGCTCTTCAGGGGCCCCCTTAGGGGAGCTGTTTTTT
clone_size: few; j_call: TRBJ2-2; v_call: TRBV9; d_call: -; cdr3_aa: CASSVAGYSNTGELFF; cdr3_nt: TGTGCCAGCAGCGTAGCAGGATATTCGAACACCGGGGAGCTGTTTTTT
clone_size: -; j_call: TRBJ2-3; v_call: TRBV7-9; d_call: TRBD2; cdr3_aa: CSRREEDTQYF; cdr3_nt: TGTTCTAGGCGGGAGGAAGATACGCAGTATTTT
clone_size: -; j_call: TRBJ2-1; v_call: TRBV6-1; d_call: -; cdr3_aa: CASSEGPDSYNEQFF; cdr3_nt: TGTGCCAGCAGTGAAGGTCCAGATTCCTACAATGAGCAGTTCTTC
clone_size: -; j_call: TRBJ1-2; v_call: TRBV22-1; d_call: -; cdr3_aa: CPGSTDRGHVYGYTF; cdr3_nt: TGTCCTGGGAGCACGGACAGGGGGCACGTCTATGGCTACACCTTC
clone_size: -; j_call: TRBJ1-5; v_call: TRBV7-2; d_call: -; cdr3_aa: CASTHGDQPQHF; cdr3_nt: TGTGCCAGCACCCACGGGGATCAGCCCCAGCATTTT
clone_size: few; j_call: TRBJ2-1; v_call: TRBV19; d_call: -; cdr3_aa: CASSMDSNEQFF; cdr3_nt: TGTGCCAGTAGTATGGACTCTAATGAGCAGTTCTTC
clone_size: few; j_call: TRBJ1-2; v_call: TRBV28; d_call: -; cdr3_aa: CASSLMNSYGYTF; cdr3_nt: TGTGCCAGCAGTCTTATGAACAGCTATGGCTACACCTTC
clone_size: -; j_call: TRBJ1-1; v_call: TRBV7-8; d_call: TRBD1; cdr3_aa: CASSLGSTGMNTEAFF; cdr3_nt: TGTGCCAGCAGCTTAGGCTCGACAGGGATGAACACTGAAGCTTTCTTT